This T cell receptor (beta chain) is from a study of metastatic and nonmetastatic thyroid tumors. The CDR3 length is 15 residues. CDR1 SNHLY and CDR2 FYNNEI come from the germline V gene. V was cut by 4 bases and J by 5 bases, with 17 bases left in between. In the authors' methods: It was from CDR3 differences across clinicopathological groups that a distant-metastasis classifier for papillary thyroid cancer was built. Via MiXCR, TCRdb re-called the PCR reads. The V and J calls here are based on TCRdb, not the publication. The table has 9,000 or so clones, 14% to 15% seen once. Treatment of any kind had been given to no patient before thyroid surgery.

The rearrangement joins TRBV2 to TRBJ2-5; D gene uncertain. Sequenced: blood. The TCR was taken from a female donor with papillary thyroid cancer or a benign thyroid nodule (not recorded which). Some clones in this sample may be carry-over from other donors' samples. This CDR3 is CASSVLTWKRETQYF. In nucleotides, the CDR3 is TGTGCCAGCAGTGTACTGACATGGAAGAGGGAGACCCAGTACTTC.